The rows below give T cell receptor beta chains drawn from one sample of a study of sequential checkpoint blockade in melanoma. Repertoires were generated with immunoSEQ multiplex PCR, while TCRdb's copy carries only in-frame clones and drops some. This sample has about 19,000 clones, with around 75% found just once. Sequenced material: CD8+ T cells sorted from blood (inferred from file names), taken from a patient given nivolumab and ipilimumab in sequence. The receptors originated from a human donor with melanoma. The CDR3 runs from the conserved cysteine through the conserved F or W. The order of the fields is clone size, D gene, J gene, V gene, CDR3 DNA, CDR3 protein. D genes are given only for firm matches. Clone size is given for some rows only: seen once, a few or many times, or a class if the clone is expanded.

>NA|NA|TRBJ2-2|TRBV11-1
TGTGCCAGCAGCGCCCGGGGAGGGGGGCCCCTGGGAACCGGGGAGCTGTTTTTT
CASSARGGGPLGTGELFF
>NA|TRBD1|TRBJ2-7|TRBV29-1
TGCAGCGCTCGGACAGGGTTGTACGAGCAGTACTTC
CSARTGLYEQYF
>NA|NA|TRBJ1-1|TRBV4-1
TGCGCCAGCAGCCAAGAGTCCCTTAACACTGAAGCTTTCTTT
CASSQESLNTEAFF
>NA|NA|TRBJ2-2|TRBV27
TGTGCCAGCAGTCCTCTAACAGGGACCACCGGGGAGCTGTTTTTT
CASSPLTGTTGELFF
>NA|TRBD2|TRBJ2-1|TRBV10-2
TGCGCCAGCAGTGAACGGGACTATGTCTGGAATGAGCAGTTCTTC
CASSERDYVWNEQFF
>NA|TRBD2|TRBJ2-1|TRBV4-3
TGCGCCAGCAGCCAAGAGGGAATAGCGGGAGGGTTTGAGCAGTTCTTC
CASSQEGIAGGFEQFF
>NA|TRBD1|TRBJ2-7|TRBV7-9
TGTGCCAGCAGCTTCCCGGGACAGGGGAACGAGCAGTACTTC
CASSFPGQGNEQYF
>NA|TRBD1|TRBJ2-7|TRBV7-9
TGTGCCAGCAGCACCCCGGGACAGTACGAGCAGTACTTC
CASSTPGQYEQYF
>NA|NA|TRBJ2-7|TRBV2
TGTGCCAGCAGGGGCGTATTCTCCTACGAGCAGTACTTC
CASRGVFSYEQYF
>NA|NA|TRBJ1-6|TRBV10-1
TGCGCCAGCAGTGAGGACAGCTCCTATAATTCACCCCTCCACTTT
CASSEDSSYNSPLHF
>once|NA|TRBJ2-7|TRBV5-5
TGTGCCAGCAGCTTGGCGGGACTGGACACCTACGAGCAGTACTTC
CASSLAGLDTYEQYF
>NA|NA|TRBJ2-2|TRBV7-9
TGTGCCAGCAGTTCGACTGGGAGTACCGGGGAGCTGTTTTTT
CASSSTGSTGELFF
>NA|TRBD1|TRBJ1-2|TRBV6-5
TGTGCCAGCAGTTTAACGACAGGGGCTCGTAGGGATGGCTACACCTTC
CASSLTTGARRDGYTF
>NA|TRBD2|TRBJ2-3|TRBV6-4
TGTGCCAGCAGTGACTCGGCGGCGGGAGGGCCCACAGATACGCAGTATTTT
CASSDSAAGGPTDTQYF
>NA|NA|TRBJ1-4|TRBV9
TGTGCCAGCAGCCAAACGGGGACTAATGAAAAACTGTTTTTT
CASSQTGTNEKLFF